This entry lists 18 T cell receptor beta chains sequenced from one sample in a study of sequential checkpoint blockade in melanoma (dated by TCRdb to about 2019). Library preparation was by the immunoSEQ multiplex PCR assay. The clones in this table, taken by TCRdb from immuneACCESS, are in-frame only. Not every clone is retained; where verified, under half of the shortfall comes from an unresolved V gene, and the cause of the rest is unknown. Present in this sample are 6,000 to 9,500 clones, 23% of which were seen just once. Of the sample, roughly 9% is held by the ten largest clones. The treatment or condition label for this specimen denotes: randomized to nivolumab then ipilimumab (arm A) or the reverse (arm B). The sample was tumor tissue (inferred from file names), taken from a patient given nivolumab and ipilimumab in sequence. The source is a human donor with melanoma.

Only a few counts were recorded for this clone. The genes are TRBV10-2 and TRBJ2-3; 10 bases are shared with TRBD2. The CDR3 loop spans 16 amino acids. From germline, CDR1 is WSHSY and CDR2 SAAADI. Trimming removed 6 bases from V and 4 bases from J; junction bases left unmatched: 10. CDR3 in DNA: TGCGCCAGCAGAGGACCATTAGCGGGAGGAGCAGATACGCAGTATTTT. Amino acid sequence: CASRGPLAGGADTQYF.

V gene TRBV27 combines with J gene TRBJ1-1; unclear D gene. Between the trimmed V and J ends, which lost 5 bases and 4 bases, there was a span of 11 bases. CDR3 length: 13 residues. CDR1 and CDR2 from the germline V gene are MNHEY and SMNVEV (reference sequence). CDR3 DNA sequence: TGTGCCAGCAGTATCGACGCCTCCACTGAAGCTTTCTTT. This codes for CASSIDASTEAFF.

This CDR3 reads CASSLGWGRFEKLFF. DNA for the CDR3: TGTGCCAGCAGCTTAGGGTGGGGGCGTTTTGAAAAACTGTTTTTT. The chain recombines TRBV11-3 with TRBJ1-4; tentatively, D is TRBD1 (6 bases). V was clipped by 1 base and J by 7 bases, with 13 bases between them. This CDR3 has 15 amino acids. Germline lookup yields CDR1 SGHNT and CDR2 YENEEA.

The chain recombines TRBV11-3 with TRBJ2-1; possible D gene TRBD1, 5 bases. The CDR3 runs 17 residues. V was trimmed by 4 bases and J by 6 bases, leaving 22 bases between them. The germline CDR1 and CDR2 sequences are SGHNT and YENEEA. The CDR3 loop reads CASSSLPADISLNEQFF. The CDR3 DNA sequence: TGTGCCAGCAGCTCCCTCCCCGCGGACATCTCCCTCAATGAGCAGTTCTTC.

By sample share, this clone is medium-sized. The rearrangement joins TRBV10-2 to TRBJ2-1; 7 bases fit TRBD2. Per germline, CDR1 WSHSY and CDR2 SAAADI. V lost 4 bases, J lost 4 bases, and 7 bases stayed unmatched. CDR3 length: 15 residues. CDR3 in amino acids: CASSVRLAAYNEQFF. In nucleotides, the CDR3 is TGCGCCAGCAGTGTTAGGCTAGCGGCTTACAATGAGCAGTTCTTC.

Only a few counts were recorded for this clone. The chain employs TRBV28 and TRBJ1-3, with D perhaps matching TRBD1 (5 bases). This CDR3 region has 15 residues. Trimming left V 6 bases short and J 2 bases short, with 14 bases between. Germline CDR1 and CDR2: MDHEN and SYDVKM. The CDR3 protein is CASSRDLTAGNTIYF. The CDR3 DNA reads as TGTGCCAGCAGCCGGGACCTCACGGCTGGAAACACCATATATTTT.

The chain joins TRBV30 to TRBJ1-2; D uncertain. In germline, CDR1 is GTSNPN, CDR2 SVGIG (reference sequence). V was cut by 2 bases and J by 4 bases, with 5 bases left in between. This CDR3 is 11 amino acids long. The CDR3 DNA is TGTGCCTGGAGTTTTAGCTATGGCTACACCTTC. This translates into CAWSFSYGYTF.

This clone was picked up a small number of times. The chain combines TRBV6-8 with TRBJ2-1, with D possibly TRBD2 on 6 matching bases. Trimming pared 0 bases from V and 4 bases from J, leaving 16 bases between. Germline CDR1 reads MNHGY; CDR2 reads SAAAGT. This CDR3 is built from 17 residues. CDR3 in DNA: TGTGCCAGCAGTTACTCGTATCTGGGACTTAGGTACAATGAGCAGTTCTTC. It specifies CASSYSYLGLRYNEQFF.

This clone was detected a few times. CDR3 in amino acids: CAISPSTGRGVLNTGELFF. CDR3 DNA sequence: TGTGCCATCAGCCCCTCGACAGGGAGGGGGGTTTTGAACACCGGGGAGCTGTTTTTT. The chain couples TRBV6-8 to TRBJ2-2; D may correspond to TRBD1 or TRBD2 (7 bases each). This CDR3 contains 19 residues. The germline gives CDR1 MNHGY, CDR2 SAAAGT. Trimming stripped 10 bases from V and 1 base from J, with 28 bases between.

This clone is medium-sized in the sample. J is TRBJ2-3 and V is TRBV9; TRBD2 matches 11 bases. The CDR3 consists of 16 residues. V gave up 4 bases and J gave up 2 bases; unmatched junction bases: 6. The germline CDR1 and CDR2 sequences are SGDLS and YYNGEE. The CDR3 DNA reads TGTGCCAGCAGCTCGACTAGCGGGGATAACACAGATACGCAGTATTTT. It is translated as CASSSTSGDNTDTQYF.

This clone was seen a handful of times. CDR3 loop: CAWGAVGLAICEQYV. The CDR3 DNA sequence: TGTGCCTGGGGGGCCGTCGGGCTAGCAATCTGCGAGCAGTACGTC. The gene calls are TRBV30 and TRBJ2-7, with D tentatively TRBD1 or TRBD2 (5 bases each). This CDR3 comprises 15 residues. Germline V gene lookup returns CDR1 GTSNPN and CDR2 SVGIG (reference sequence). Trimming shortened V by 5 bases and J by 6 bases, and 23 bases separated the two germline ends.

The V gene is TRBV11-3, the J gene TRBJ2-3; the D is unclear. The V gene lost 3 bases and the J gene lost 0 bases, with 7 bases spanning the gap. CDR1 SGHNT and CDR2 YENEEA come from the germline V gene. This CDR3 is built from 14 residues. CDR3 nucleotide sequence: TGTGCCAGCAGCTTTGGTGGAAGCACAGATACGCAGTATTTT. Translation: CASSFGGSTDTQYF.

The chain employs TRBV11-3 and TRBJ2-3, with no clear D. The ends were cut back, 3 bases at V and 4 bases at J, with 11 bases in the middle. The V gene's germline CDR1 is SGHNT and CDR2 YENEEA. The CDR3 is 14 residues long. CDR3 DNA sequence: TGTGCCAGCAGCTTCACTGCCCCCCCAGATACGCAGTATTTT. It encodes CASSFTAPPDTQYF.

This clone was detected many times. This chain connects TRBV9 to TRBJ1-2; 8 bases fit TRBD1. V trimming: 5 bases; J trimming: 6 bases; junction bases outside the gene matches: 12. The CDR3 has 15 amino acids. Germline-derived CDR1 and CDR2 are SGDLS and YYNGEE. CDR3 residues: CASRKGTGGGDGYTF. The CDR3 nucleotides are TGTGCCAGCAGAAAGGGGACAGGTGGGGGAGATGGCTACACCTTC.

This clone is deemed medium-sized. The chain couples TRBV11-3 to TRBJ1-1, with TRBD1 matching 11 bases. CDR3 length: 15 residues. The V gene's germline CDR1 is SGHNT and CDR2 YENEEA. J lost 1 base, V lost 5 bases, and 3 bases had no gene match. The CDR3 loop is CASSADRGRNTEAFF. The CDR3 coding sequence is TGTGCCAGCAGCGCGGACAGGGGGCGGAACACTGAAGCTTTCTTT.

The count of this clone is one. The chain is built from TRBV30 and TRBJ1-1; D is unclear. Trimming removed 2 bases from V and 1 base from J, with 8 bases in between. CDR3 length equals 13 residues. From germline, CDR1 is GTSNPN and CDR2 SVGIG (reference sequence). The DNA of the CDR3 is TGTGCCTGGAGTCACGAGTCGAACACTGAAGCTTTCTTT. Its translation is CAWSHESNTEAFF.

By share, this clone counts as medium-sized. The chain joins TRBV11-3 to TRBJ2-3; 9 bases align to TRBD1. CDR3 length: 14 residues. Germline CDR1 reads SGHNT; CDR2 reads YENEEA. The V gene end was trimmed by 3 bases and the J gene end by 6 bases; junction bases not matched to a gene: 4. The CDR3 protein is CASSFTGGADTQYF. The DNA of the CDR3 is TGTGCCAGCAGCTTCACAGGGGGCGCGGATACGCAGTATTTT.

The J gene is TRBJ2-2, the V gene TRBV15, with TRBD2 matching over 7 bases. The ends lost 0 bases at V and 3 bases at J; junction bases unmatched: 13. The germline V gene encodes CDR1 LNHNV and CDR2 YYDKDF (reference sequence). The CDR3 has 19 amino acids. CDR3 region: CATSRDLFRREFYTGELFF. CDR3 in DNA: TGTGCCACCAGCAGAGATCTTTTCCGGCGGGAGTTTTACACCGGGGAGCTGTTTTTT.